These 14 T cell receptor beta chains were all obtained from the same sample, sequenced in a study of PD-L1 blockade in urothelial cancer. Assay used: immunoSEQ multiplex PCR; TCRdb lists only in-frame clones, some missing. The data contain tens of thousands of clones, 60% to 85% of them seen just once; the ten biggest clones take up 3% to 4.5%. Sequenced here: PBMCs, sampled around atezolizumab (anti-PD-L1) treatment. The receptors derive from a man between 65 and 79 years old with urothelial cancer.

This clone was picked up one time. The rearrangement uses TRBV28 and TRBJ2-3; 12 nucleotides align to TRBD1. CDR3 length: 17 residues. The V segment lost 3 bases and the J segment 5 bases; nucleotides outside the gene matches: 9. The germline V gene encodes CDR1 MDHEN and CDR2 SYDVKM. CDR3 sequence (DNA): TGTGCCAGCAGTTTTGCCGGGACAGGGGGCGCGGGAGATACGCAGTATTTT. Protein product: CASSFAGTGGAGDTQYF.

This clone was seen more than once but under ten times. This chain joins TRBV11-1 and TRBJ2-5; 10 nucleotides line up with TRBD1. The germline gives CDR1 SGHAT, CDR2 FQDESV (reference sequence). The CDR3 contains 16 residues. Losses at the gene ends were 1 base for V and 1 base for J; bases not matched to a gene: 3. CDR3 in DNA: TGTGCCAGCAGCTTAGAGGGACAGGGGCCCCAAGAGACCCAGTACTTC. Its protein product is CASSLEGQGPQETQYF.

CDR3 sequence reads: CASRRGDTQYF. In nucleotides, the CDR3 is TGCGCCAGCAGAAGGGGAGATACGCAGTATTTT. The chain links TRBV4-3 to TRBJ2-3; tentatively, D is TRBD1 (5 bases). In germline, CDR1 is LGHNA, CDR2 YSLEER. This CDR3 contains 11 residues. Trimming pared 6 bases from V and 5 bases from J, leaving 6 bases between.

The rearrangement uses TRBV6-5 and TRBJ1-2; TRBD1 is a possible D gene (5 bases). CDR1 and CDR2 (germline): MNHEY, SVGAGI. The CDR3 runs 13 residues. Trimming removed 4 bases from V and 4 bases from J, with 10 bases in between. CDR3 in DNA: TGTGCCAGCAGTTCCGATCAGGGCTATGGCTACACCTTC. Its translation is CASSSDQGYGYTF.

The CDR3 sequence: CASSFLAGPNTGELFF. For the CDR3, the DNA is TGTGCCAGCAGCTTTCTAGCGGGGCCGAACACCGGGGAGCTGTTTTTT. J is TRBJ2-2 and V is TRBV7-7; 9 bases are a match to TRBD2. The germline gives CDR1 SSHAT, CDR2 FNYEAQ (reference sequence). CDR3 size: 16 residues. The V segment lost 3 bases and the J segment 0 bases; nucleotides outside the gene matches: 2.

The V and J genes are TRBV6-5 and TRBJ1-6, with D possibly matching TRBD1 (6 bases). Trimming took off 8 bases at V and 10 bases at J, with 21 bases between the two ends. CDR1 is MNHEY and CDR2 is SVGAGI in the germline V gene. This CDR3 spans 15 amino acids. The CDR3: CASGQPQGGGSPLHF. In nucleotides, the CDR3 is TGTGCCAGCGGGCAACCACAGGGAGGGGGATCACCCCTCCACTTT.

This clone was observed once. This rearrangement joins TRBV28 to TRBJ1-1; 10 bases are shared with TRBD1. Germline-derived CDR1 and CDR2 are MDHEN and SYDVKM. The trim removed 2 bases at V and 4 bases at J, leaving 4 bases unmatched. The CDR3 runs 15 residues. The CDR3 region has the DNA TGTGCCAGCAGTTTAATGGGACAGGGGTCCACTGAAGCTTTCTTT. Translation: CASSLMGQGSTEAFF.

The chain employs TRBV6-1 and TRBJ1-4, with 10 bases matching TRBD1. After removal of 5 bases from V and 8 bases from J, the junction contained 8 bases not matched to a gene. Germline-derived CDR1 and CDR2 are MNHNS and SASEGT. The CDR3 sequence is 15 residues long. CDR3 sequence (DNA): TGTGCCAGCAGTCCCAGACAGGGGGCACAGGAAAAACTGTTTTTT. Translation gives CASSPRQGAQEKLFF.

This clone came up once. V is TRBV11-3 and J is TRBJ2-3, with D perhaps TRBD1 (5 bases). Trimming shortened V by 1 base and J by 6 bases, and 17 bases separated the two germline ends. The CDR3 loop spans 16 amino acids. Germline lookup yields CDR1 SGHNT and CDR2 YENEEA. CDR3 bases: TGTGCCAGCAGCTTAGGAAGGGGTCGAGAATCGGATACGCAGTATTTT. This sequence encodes CASSLGRGRESDTQYF. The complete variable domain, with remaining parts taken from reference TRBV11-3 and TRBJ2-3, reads EAGVVQSPRYKIIEKKQPVAFWCNPISGHNTLYWYLQNLGQGPELLIRYENEEAVDDSQLPKDRFSAERLKGVDSTLKIQPAELGDSAVYLCASSLGRGRESDTQYFGPGTRLTVL.

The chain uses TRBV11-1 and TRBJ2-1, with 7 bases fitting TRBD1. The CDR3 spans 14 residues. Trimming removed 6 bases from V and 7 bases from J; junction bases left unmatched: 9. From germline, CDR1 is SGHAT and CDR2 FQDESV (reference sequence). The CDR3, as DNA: TGTGCCAGCAGAACTCTGGGACAGAATAATGAGCAGTTCTTC. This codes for CASRTLGQNNEQFF.

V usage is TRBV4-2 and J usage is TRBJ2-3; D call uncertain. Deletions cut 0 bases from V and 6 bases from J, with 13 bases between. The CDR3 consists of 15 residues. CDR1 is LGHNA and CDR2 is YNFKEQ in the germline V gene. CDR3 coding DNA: TGTGCCAGCAGCCAAGATGGCCGCGGAAGTGATACGCAGTATTTT. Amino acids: CASSQDGRGSDTQYF.

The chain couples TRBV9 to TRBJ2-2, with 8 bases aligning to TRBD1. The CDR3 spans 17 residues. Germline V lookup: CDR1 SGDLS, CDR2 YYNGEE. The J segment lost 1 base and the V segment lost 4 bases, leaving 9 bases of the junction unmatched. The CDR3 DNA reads TGTGCCAGCAGCCCACCGGACAGGGTGGGGAACACCGGGGAGCTGTTTTTT. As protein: CASSPPDRVGNTGELFF.

CDR3 protein: CASSSSRVAGEQFF. The CDR3 bases are TGTGCCAGCAGCTCCTCCAGGGTAGCGGGGGAGCAGTTCTTC. The chain joins TRBV7-2 to TRBJ2-1; 8 nucleotides line up with TRBD2. The CDR3 is made up of 14 amino acids. V shed 4 bases, J shed 10 bases, and the junction held 9 bases outside the gene matches. Per germline, CDR1 SGHTA and CDR2 FQGNSA.

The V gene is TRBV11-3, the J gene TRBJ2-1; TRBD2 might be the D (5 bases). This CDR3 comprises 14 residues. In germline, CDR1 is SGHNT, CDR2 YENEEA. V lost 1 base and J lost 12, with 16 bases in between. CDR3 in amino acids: CASSLGLWEWGQFF. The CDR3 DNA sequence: TGTGCCAGCAGCTTAGGGTTGTGGGAGTGGGGGCAGTTCTTC.